The entry that follows covers one T cell receptor beta chain sequence. Its antigen is not identified. Each donor was a healthy Caucasian. CDR1 and CDR2 from the germline V gene are MNHEY and SVGEGT. This CDR3 is 16 amino acids long. V was cut by 2 bases and J by 5 bases, with 16 bases left in between. This specimen comes from a study of identical twins. Study-wide results and caveats: Out-of-frame alpha sequences common to twins exhibited an excess of low generation probability. Findings depended on cross-sectional statistics rather than tracking the same donors.

TCRdb analysed the 5' RACE reads with MiXCR anew, one entry per CDR3 protein. The data hold about 520,000 distinct CDR3 sequences, with 20% to 25% observed a single time. These data were also filed under a second study, of T cells expressing NK-cell markers.

This chain joins TRBV6-2 or TRBV6-3 and TRBJ2-1; no clear D gene. The sequence was obtained from a woman younger than 30 in good health. The sequencing sample was made of CD4+ T cells sorted from blood. CDR3 in DNA: TGTGCCAGCAGTTACAGGCGCCGAGGCGTCCACAATGAGCAGTTCTTC. This translates into CASSYRRRGVHNEQFF.